The 10 T cell receptor beta chains below all came from one sample that was sequenced in a study of T cells in localized non-small cell lung cancer. Sequencing used immunoSEQ multiplex PCR; TCRdb keeps in-frame clones, though not all of them. The sample shows more than 1,500 clones, about 24% of them seen only once. The sample in question was lung tumor tissue, obtained before any cancer treatment. The receptors derive from a woman aged 35 to 69 with stage III lung adenocarcinoma.

J is TRBJ1-3 and V is TRBV6-8; no reliable D call. Germline V gives CDR1 MNHGY, CDR2 SAAAGT. The V and J ends lost 5 bases and 0 bases respectively, with 14 bases between them. CDR3 length equals 16 residues. The CDR3 is CASSAAGIPSGNTIYF. CDR3 DNA: TGTGCCAGCAGTGCAGCGGGGATCCCCTCTGGAAACACCATATATTTT.

This clone has more than one count but fewer than ten. The chain is built from TRBV6-8 and TRBJ2-3; 10 positions agree with TRBD1. Germline CDR1 is MNHGY and CDR2 is SAAAGT. The CDR3 length is 15 residues. V lost 3 bases to trimming and J lost 2 bases; unmatched junction nucleotides: 2. This CDR3 is CASSYGTGDTDTQYF. In DNA form, the CDR3 reads TGTGCCAGCAGTTATGGGACAGGGGACACAGATACGCAGTATTTT.

This chain connects TRBV5-1 to TRBJ2-1; 12 positions agree with TRBD2. V trimming: 4 bases; J trimming: 3 bases; junction bases outside the gene matches: 5. The CDR3 sequence is 16 residues long. The V gene's germline CDR1 is SGHRS and CDR2 YFSETQ. The CDR3 sequence: CASSPLTSGGYNEQFF. The CDR3 nucleotides are TGCGCCAGCAGCCCACTGACTAGCGGGGGCTACAATGAGCAGTTCTTC.

This clone was detected only a few times. Its ends do not fully match the called genes, so a read error is possible. CDR3 DNA sequence: TGTGCCAGCAGTGAGGGACTAAACAACTACAATGAGCAGTTCTTC. The encoded protein is CASSEGLNNYNEQFF. This sequence joins TRBV10-3 and TRBJ2-1; 7 positions match TRBD2. Germline V lookup: CDR1 ENHRY, CDR2 SYGVKD. The CDR3 spans 15 residues.

Only a few counts were recorded for this clone. The CDR3 is CASSGAGGLSYEQYF. CDR3 sequence (DNA): TGTGCCAGCTCAGGCGCGGGAGGGCTCTCCTACGAGCAGTACTTC. The chain recombines TRBV18 with TRBJ2-7, with 9 nucleotides matching TRBD2. This CDR3 is 15 amino acids long. Germline CDR1 is KGHSH and CDR2 is LQKENI. The V and J ends lost 5 bases and 0 bases, in that order; junction bases with no gene match: 5.

The J gene is TRBJ2-1, the V gene TRBV5-1, with unresolved D. The CDR3 has 14 amino acids. Trimming shortened V by 1 base and J by 8 bases, and 13 bases separated the two germline ends. Germline V gene sequence: CDR1 SGHRS, CDR2 YFSETQ. CDR3 nucleotide sequence: TGCGCCAGCAGCTTGTGGGGATCAAAGGATGAGCAGTTCTTC. Translated, it gives CASSLWGSKDEQFF.

This clone was seen a few times. The chain carries TRBV23-1 and TRBJ2-7; a possible D gene is TRBD2 (5 bases). TRBV23-1 is known as an ORF, though its function is uncertain. The CDR3 extends over 16 amino acids. Trimming pared 6 bases from V and 0 bases from J, leaving 18 bases between. The CDR3 here is CASSQVKGGGSYEQYF. The CDR3 DNA is TGCGCCAGCAGCCAAGTTAAAGGTGGAGGCTCCTACGAGCAGTACTTC.

The chain links TRBV19 to TRBJ2-7; 7 bases fit TRBD1. This CDR3 has 14 amino acids. J was trimmed by 4 bases and V by 2 bases; bases with no gene match: 5. Per the germline V gene, CDR1 is LNHDA and CDR2 is SQIVND (reference sequence). The CDR3 here is CASSILGQSYEQYF. CDR3 DNA sequence: TGTGCCAGTAGTATACTGGGACAGAGTTACGAGCAGTACTTC. Using reference TRBV19 and TRBJ2-7 for the parts outside the CDR3, the full variable domain is DGGITQSPKYLFRKEGQNVTLSCEQNLNHDAMYWYRQDPGQGLRLIYYSQIVNDFQKGDIAEGYSVSREKKESFPLTVTSAQKNPTAFYLCASSILGQSYEQYFGPGTRLTVT.

The CDR3 protein is CASRSSGNLYEQYF. The CDR3 bases are TGCGCCAGCAGGTCTAGCGGGAATCTTTACGAGCAGTACTTC. The rearrangement joins TRBV5-1 to TRBJ2-7, with TRBD2 identical over 9 bases. Germline lookup yields CDR1 SGHRS and CDR2 YFSETQ. Trimming at V came to 5 bases and at J to 4 bases, leaving 7 bases not matched to a gene. The CDR3 runs 14 residues.

This clone is judged medium-sized. The chain joins TRBV11-3 to TRBJ2-2; 9 nucleotides line up with TRBD2. Germline CDR1 is SGHNT and CDR2 is YENEEA. This CDR3 region has 18 residues. With V trimmed by 5 bases and J by 1 base, 11 bases remained unmatched. The CDR3 loop is CASSRQRLAELNTGELFF. CDR3 coding DNA: TGTGCCAGCAGCCGGCAAAGACTAGCGGAACTGAACACCGGGGAGCTGTTTTTT.